The clone carrying this T cell receptor (beta chain) has more than one count but fewer than ten. The germline V and J ends were trimmed by 6 bases and 2 bases, with 11 bases remaining between them. CDR1 and CDR2 (germline): KGHSH, LQKENI. There are 14 residues in the CDR3. The data were obtained in a study of T cells in localized non-small cell lung cancer. Here immunoSEQ multiplex PCR was the method, and the copy in TCRdb shows in-frame clones only, minus some. The sample consists of 25,000 to 30,000 clones, 88% of them appearing once. This specimen was peripheral blood, taken before any cancer treatment. This receptor was obtained from a female donor older than 55 with stage III squamous cell lung carcinoma. This rearrangement joins TRBV18 to TRBJ1-3, with D maybe TRBD1 (6 bases). In nucleotides, the CDR3 is TGTGCCAGCTCTACCGGGACAACTGGAAACACCATATATTTT. The encoded protein is CASSTGTTGNTIYF.